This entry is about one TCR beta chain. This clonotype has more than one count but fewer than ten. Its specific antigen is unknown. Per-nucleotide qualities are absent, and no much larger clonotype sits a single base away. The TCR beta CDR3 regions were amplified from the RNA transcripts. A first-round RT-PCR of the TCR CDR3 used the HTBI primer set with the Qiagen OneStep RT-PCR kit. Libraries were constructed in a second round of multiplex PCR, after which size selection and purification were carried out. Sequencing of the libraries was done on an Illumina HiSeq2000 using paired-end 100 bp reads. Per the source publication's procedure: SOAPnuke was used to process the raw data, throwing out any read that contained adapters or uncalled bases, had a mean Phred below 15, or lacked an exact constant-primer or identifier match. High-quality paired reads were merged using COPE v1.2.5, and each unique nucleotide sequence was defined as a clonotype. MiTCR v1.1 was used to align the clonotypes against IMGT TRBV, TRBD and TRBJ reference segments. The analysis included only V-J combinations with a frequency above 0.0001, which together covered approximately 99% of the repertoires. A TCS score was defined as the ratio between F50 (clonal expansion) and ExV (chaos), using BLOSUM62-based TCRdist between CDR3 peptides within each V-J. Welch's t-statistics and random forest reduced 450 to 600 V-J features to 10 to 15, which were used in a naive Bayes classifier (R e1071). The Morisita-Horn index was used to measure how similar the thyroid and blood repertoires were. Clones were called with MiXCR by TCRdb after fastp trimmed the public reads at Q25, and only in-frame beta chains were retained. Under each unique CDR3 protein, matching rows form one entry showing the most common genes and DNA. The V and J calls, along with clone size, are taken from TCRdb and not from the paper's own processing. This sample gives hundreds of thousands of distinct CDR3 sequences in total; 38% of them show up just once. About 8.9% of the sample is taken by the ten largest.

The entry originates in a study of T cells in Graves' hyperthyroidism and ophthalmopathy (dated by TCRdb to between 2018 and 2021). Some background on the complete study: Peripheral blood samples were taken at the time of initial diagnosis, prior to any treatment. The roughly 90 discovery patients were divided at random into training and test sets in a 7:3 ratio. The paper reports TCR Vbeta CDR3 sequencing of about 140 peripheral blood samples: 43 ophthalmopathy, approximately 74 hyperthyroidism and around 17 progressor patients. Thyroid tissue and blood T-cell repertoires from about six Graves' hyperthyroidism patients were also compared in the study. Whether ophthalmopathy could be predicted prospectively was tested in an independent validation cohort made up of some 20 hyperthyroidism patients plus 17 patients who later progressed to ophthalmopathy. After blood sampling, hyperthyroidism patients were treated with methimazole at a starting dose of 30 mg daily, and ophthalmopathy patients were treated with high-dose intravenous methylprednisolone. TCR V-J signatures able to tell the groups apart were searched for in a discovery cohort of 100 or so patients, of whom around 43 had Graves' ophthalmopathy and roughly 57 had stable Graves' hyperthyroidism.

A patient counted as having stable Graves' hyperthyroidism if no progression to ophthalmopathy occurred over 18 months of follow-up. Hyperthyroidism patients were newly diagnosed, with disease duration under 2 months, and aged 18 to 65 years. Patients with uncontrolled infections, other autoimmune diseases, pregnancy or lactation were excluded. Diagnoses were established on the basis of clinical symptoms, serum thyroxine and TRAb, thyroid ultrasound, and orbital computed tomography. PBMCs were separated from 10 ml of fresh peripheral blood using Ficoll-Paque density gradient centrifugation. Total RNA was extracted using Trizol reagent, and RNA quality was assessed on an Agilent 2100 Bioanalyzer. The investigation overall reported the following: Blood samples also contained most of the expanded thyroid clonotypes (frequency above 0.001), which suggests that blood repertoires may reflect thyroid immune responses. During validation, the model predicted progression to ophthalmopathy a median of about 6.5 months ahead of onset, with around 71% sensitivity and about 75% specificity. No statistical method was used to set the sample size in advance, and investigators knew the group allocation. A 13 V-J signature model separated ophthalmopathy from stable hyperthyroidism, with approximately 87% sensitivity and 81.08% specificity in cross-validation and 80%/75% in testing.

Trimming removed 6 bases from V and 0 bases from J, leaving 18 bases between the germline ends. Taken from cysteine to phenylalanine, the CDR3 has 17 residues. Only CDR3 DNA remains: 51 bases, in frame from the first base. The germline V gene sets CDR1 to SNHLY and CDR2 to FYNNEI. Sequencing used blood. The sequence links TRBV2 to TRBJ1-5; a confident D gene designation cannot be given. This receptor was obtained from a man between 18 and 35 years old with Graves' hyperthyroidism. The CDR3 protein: CASRAGRSLYSNQPQHF. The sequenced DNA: TGTGCCAGCAGGGCCGGGCGATCCCTCTATAGCAATCAGCCCCAGCATTTT.